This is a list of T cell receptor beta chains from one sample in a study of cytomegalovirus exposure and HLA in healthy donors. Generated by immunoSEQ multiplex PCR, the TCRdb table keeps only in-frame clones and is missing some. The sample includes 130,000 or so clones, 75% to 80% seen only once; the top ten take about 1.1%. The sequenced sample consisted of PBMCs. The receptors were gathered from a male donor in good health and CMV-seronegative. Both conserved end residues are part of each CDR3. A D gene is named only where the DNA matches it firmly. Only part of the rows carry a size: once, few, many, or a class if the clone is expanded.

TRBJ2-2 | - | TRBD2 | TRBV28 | TGTGCCAGCGGGGGGGGAGGTCTCACCGGGGAGCTGTTTTTT | CASGGGGLTGELFF
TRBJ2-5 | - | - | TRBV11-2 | TGTGCCAGCAGCTTAGGGCTAGGCGGAAGAGAGACCCAGTACTTC | CASSLGLGGRETQYF
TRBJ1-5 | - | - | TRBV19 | TGTGCCAGTAGTACGAGGGACACCCCTTATAGCAATCAGCCCCAGCATTTT | CASSTRDTPYSNQPQHF
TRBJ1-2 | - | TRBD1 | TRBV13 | TGTGCCAGCAGCCTCCACAGGGGCGGCTATGGCTACACCTTC | CASSLHRGGYGYTF
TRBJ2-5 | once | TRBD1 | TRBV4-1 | TGCGCCAGCAGCCGGGGTGGGGGACAGAGCATTCAAGAGACCCAGTACTTC | CASSRGGGQSIQETQYF
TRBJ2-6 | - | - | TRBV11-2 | TGTGCCAGCAGCCAGAGAAAGGCCTCGAGGGGGGCCAACGTCCTGACTTTC | CASSQRKASRGANVLTF
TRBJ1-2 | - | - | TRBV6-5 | TGTGCCAGCAGCCATGGAAGGGGGTCTGGCTACACCTTC | CASSHGRGSGYTF
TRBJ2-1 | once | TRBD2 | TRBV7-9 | TGTTCCAGCAGCTTTCCCCCAAGCGGGGGGTGGAACAATGAGCAGTTCTTC | CSSSFPPSGGWNNEQFF
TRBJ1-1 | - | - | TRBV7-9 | TGTTCCAGCAGCAGAGGGGGGGGTACGGGGACTGAAGCTTTCTTT | CSSSRGGGTGTEAFF
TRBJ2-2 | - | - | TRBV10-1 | TGCGCCAGCAGGGACGGAAGGGGGTACACCGGGGAGCTGTTTTTT | CASRDGRGYTGELFF
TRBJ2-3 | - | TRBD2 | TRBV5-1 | TGCGCCAGCAGCTTACCTAGCGGGGGCCCTAGCACAGATACGCAGTATTTT | CASSLPSGGPSTDTQYF
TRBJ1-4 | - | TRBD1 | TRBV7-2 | TGTGCCAGCAGCTCCTACAGGGGTCTTAATGAAAAACTGTTTTTT | CASSSYRGLNEKLFF
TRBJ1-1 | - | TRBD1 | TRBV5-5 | TGTGCCAGCGGGAGACCCAGGGGGGCCCCTCGTATTGAAGCTTTCTTT | CASGRPRGAPRIEAFF
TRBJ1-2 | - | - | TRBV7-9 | TGTGCCAGCAGCTCCGGGGTGCATGGCTACACCTTC | CASSSGVHGYTF
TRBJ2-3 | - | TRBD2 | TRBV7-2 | TGTGCCAGCAGCGCAGACCTAGCGGGGGGCACAGATACGCAGTATTTT | CASSADLAGGTDTQYF
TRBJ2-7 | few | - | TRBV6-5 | TGTGCCAGCAGTTACTCGACGGGGGGCTTATACGAGCAGTACTTC | CASSYSTGGLYEQYF
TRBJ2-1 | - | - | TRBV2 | TGTGCCAGCAGTGAAGCATTGTCGTGGACTAAATCCTACAATGAGCAGTTCTTC | CASSEALSWTKSYNEQFF
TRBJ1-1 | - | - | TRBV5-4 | TGTGCCAGCAGCAGAGACAGGCCCGGGATCACTGAAGCTTTCTTT | CASSRDRPGITEAFF
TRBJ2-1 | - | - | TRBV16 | TGTGCCAGCAGCCAAGTTAGGGGATATGAGCAGTTCTTC | CASSQVRGYEQFF
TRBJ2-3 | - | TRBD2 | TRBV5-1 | TGCGCCAGCAGTCAAAGCGGGGGGGCCTCCGATACGCAGTATTTT | CASSQSGGASDTQYF
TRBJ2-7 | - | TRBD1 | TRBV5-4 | TGTGCCAGCAGCTCCGGGACAGGGTCCCACGAGCAGTACTTC | CASSSGTGSHEQYF
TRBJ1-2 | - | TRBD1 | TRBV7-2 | TGTGCCAGCAGCTTGGGACAGGGCGACGGCTACACCTTC | CASSLGQGDGYTF